This TCR beta chain emerged from a study of blood T cell repertoires in COVID-19. Across the study: COVID-19 samples collected from the United States, Italy and Spain covered acute and convalescent phases.

Original data processing: Using reference gene primer amplification, nucleated cell counts were estimated. Assay used: immunoSEQ multiplex PCR; TCRdb lists only in-frame clones, some missing. The V and J calls and the clone size are those of that table, but D and trimming were determined from the DNA. This table holds fewer than 40,000 clones, approximately 78% found once. This CDR3 is built from 12 residues. In germline, CDR1 is LGHDT, CDR2 YNNKEL (reference sequence). V lost 3 bases, J lost 5 bases, and 7 bases lay in between. This chain links TRBV3-1 (or the pseudogene TRBV3-2) with TRBJ1-2; D unclear. The source material was peripheral blood. The TCR originated in a man in his sixties with acute or convalescent COVID-19. The CDR3 here is CASSQERYGYTF. The DNA of the CDR3 is TGTGCCAGCAGCCAGGAGAGGTATGGCTACACCTTC.